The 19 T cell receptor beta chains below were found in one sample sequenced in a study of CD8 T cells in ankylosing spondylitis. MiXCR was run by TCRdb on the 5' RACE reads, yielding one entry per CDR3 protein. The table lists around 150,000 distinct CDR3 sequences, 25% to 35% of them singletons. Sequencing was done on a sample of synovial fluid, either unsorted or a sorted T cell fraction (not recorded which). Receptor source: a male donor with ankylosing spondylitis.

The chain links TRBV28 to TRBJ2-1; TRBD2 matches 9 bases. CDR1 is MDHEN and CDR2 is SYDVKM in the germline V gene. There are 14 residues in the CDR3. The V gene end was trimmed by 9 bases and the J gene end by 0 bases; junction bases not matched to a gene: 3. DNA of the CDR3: TGTGCCAGTGTTAGCGGGAGCTCCTACAATGAGCAGTTCTTC. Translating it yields CASVSGSSYNEQFF.

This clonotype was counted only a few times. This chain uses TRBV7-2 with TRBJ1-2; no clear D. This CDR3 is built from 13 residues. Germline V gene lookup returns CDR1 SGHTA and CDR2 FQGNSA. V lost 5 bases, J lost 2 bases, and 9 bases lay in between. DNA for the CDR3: TGTGCCAGCAGCGAACAGCTAAACTATGGCTACACCTTC. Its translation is CASSEQLNYGYTF.

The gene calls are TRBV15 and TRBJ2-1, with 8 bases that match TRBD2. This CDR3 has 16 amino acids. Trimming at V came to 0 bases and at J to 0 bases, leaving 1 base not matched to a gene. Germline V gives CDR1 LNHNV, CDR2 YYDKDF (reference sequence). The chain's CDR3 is CATSRDSGNSYNEQFF. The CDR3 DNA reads TGTGCCACCAGCAGAGATAGCGGGAACTCCTACAATGAGCAGTTCTTC.

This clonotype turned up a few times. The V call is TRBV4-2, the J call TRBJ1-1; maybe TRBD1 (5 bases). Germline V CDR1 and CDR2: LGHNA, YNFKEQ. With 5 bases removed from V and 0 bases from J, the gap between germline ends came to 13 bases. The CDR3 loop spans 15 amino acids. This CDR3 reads CASSERGALNTEAFF. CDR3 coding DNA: TGTGCCAGCAGCGAAAGGGGCGCTCTGAACACTGAAGCTTTCTTT.

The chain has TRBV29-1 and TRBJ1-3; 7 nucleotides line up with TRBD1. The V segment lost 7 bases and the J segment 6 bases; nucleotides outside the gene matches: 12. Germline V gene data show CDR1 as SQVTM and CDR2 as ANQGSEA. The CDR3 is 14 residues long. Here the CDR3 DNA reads TGCAGCGCCAGCTTAGGGGGCAGCTTAAACACCATATATTTT. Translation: CSASLGGSLNTIYF.

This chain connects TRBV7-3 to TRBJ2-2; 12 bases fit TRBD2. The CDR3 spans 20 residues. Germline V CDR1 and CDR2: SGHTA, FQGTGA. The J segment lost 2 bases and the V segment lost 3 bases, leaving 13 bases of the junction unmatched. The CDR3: CASSFFSRGLAGPNTGELFF. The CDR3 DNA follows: TGTGCCAGCAGCTTCTTCTCCAGGGGACTAGCGGGCCCCAACACCGGGGAGCTGTTTTTT.

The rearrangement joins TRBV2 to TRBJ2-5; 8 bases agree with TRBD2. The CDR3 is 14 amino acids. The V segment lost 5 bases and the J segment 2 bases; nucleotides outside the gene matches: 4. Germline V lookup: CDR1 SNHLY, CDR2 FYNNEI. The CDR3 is CASSRLAGQETQYF. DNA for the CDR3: TGTGCCAGCAGTCGGTTAGCGGGGCAAGAGACCCAGTACTTC.

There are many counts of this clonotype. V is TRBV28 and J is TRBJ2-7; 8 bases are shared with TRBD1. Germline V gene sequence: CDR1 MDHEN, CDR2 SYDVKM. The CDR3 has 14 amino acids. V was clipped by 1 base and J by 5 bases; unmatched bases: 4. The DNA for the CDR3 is TGTGCCAGCAGTTTATACCAGGGGGCCGACGAGCAGTACTTC. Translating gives CASSLYQGADEQYF.

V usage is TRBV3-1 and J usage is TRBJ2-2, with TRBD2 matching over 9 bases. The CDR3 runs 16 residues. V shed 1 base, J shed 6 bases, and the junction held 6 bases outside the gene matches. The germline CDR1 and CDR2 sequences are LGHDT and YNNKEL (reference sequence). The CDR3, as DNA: TGTGCCAGCAGCCAAGGAGGCGGGGGGGCCGCCGGGGAGCTGTTTTTT. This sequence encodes CASSQGGGGAAGELFF.

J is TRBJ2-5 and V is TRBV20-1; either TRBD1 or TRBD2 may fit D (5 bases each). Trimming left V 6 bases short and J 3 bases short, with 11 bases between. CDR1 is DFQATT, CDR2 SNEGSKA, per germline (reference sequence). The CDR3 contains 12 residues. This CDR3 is CSAWGWEETQYF. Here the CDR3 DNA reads TGCAGTGCCTGGGGGTGGGAAGAGACCCAGTACTTC.

This CDR3 reads CASSRNLAGASYEQYF. DNA of the CDR3: TGTGCCAGCAGCCGAAACCTAGCGGGGGCGTCCTACGAGCAGTACTTC. The V call is TRBV11-2, the J call TRBJ2-7; TRBD2 agrees at 10 bases. This CDR3 spans 16 amino acids. V gave up 5 bases and J gave up 1 base; unmatched junction bases: 8. Germline CDR1 reads SGHAT; CDR2 reads FQNNGV.

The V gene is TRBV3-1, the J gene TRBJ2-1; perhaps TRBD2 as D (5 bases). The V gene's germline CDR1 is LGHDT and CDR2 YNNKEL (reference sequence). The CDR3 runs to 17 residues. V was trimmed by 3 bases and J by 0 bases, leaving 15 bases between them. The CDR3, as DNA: TGTGCCAGCAGCCAGACCCGAGGGCCCAGCTCCTACAATGAGCAGTTCTTC. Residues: CASSQTRGPSSYNEQFF.

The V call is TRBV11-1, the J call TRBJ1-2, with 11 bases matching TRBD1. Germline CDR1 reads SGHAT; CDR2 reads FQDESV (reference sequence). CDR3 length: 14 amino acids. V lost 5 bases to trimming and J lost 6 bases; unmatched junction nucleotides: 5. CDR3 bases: TGTGCCAGCAGCCCGCGGGACAGGGGGGATGGCTACACCTTC. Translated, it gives CASSPRDRGDGYTF.

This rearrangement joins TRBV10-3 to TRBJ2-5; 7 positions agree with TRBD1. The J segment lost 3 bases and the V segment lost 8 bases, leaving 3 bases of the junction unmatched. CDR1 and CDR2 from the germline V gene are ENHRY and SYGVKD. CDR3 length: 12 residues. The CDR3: CAIGTEKETQYF. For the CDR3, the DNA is TGTGCCATCGGGACAGAAAAAGAGACCCAGTACTTC.

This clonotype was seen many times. CDR3 DNA sequence: TGTGCCAGCAGCCAAGGGCTCTCGGGGAACACCGGGGAGCTGTTTTTT. Protein sequence: CASSQGLSGNTGELFF. The rearrangement links TRBV7-6 to TRBJ2-2, with D uncertain. The germline CDR1 and CDR2 sequences are SGHVS and FNYEAQ. The CDR3 spans 16 residues. V lost 5 bases, J lost 1 base, and 14 bases lay in between. The full variable domain, in which reference TRBV7-6 and TRBJ2-2 provide the parts outside the CDR3, is GAGVSQSPRYKVTKRGQDVALRCDPISGHVSLYWYRQALGQGPEFLTYFNYEAQQDKSGLPNDRFSAERPEGSISTLTIQRTEQRDSAMYRCASSQGLSGNTGELFFGEGSRLTVL.

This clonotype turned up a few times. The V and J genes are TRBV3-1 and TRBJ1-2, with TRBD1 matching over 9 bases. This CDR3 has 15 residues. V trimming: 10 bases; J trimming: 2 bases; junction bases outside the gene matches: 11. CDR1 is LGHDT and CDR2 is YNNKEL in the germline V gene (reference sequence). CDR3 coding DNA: TGTGCCACTGGGGGACAGGGAGCTTCGAACTATGGCTACACCTTC. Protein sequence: CATGGQGASNYGYTF.

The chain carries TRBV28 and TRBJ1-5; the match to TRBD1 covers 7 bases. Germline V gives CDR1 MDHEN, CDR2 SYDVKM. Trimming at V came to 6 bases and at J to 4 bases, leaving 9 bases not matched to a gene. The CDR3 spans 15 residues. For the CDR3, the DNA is TGTGCCAGCAGCAGGGGGGGGTCCCGGAATCAGCCCCAGCATTTT. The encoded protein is CASSRGGSRNQPQHF.

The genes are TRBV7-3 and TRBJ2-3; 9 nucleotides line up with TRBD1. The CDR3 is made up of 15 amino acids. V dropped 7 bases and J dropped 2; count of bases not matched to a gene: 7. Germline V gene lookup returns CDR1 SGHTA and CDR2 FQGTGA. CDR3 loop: CASNPTGGNTDTQYF. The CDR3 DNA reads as TGTGCCAGCAACCCGACAGGGGGTAACACAGATACGCAGTATTTT. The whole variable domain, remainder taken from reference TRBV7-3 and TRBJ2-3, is GAGVSQTPSNKVTEKGKYVELRCDPISGHTALYWYRQSLGQGPEFLIYFQGTGAADDSGLPNDRFFAVRPEGSVSTLKIQRTERGDSAVYLCASNPTGGNTDTQYFGPGTRLTVL.

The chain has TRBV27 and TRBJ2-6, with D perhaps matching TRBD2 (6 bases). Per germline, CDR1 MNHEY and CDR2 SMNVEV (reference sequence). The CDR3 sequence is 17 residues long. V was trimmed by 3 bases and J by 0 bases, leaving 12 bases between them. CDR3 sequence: CASSLWREASGANVLTF. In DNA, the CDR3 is TGTGCCAGCAGTTTGTGGAGGGAAGCCTCTGGGGCCAACGTCCTGACTTTC.